This T cell receptor (beta chain) comes out of a study of T cell responses to AZD1222 COVID-19 vaccine. About this clone: What it binds is unknown.

TCRdb's table, derived via immunoSEQ multiplex PCR, lists solely in-frame clones and lacks some. The repertoire has over 100,000 clones, less than 90% of them found once; the top ten carry about 17%. Per the germline V gene, CDR1 is KGHDR and CDR2 is SFDVKD. CDR3 size: 15 residues. V lost 4 bases and J lost 7; bases outside the gene matches: 7. Study-level results: Variant regions that are unmutated are reportedly the target of nearly half of spike-specific TCRs. Possibly, clonal diversity was underestimated; donors were largely white British and included more females.

Sequencing used peripheral blood, obtained on day 0 of AZD1222 vaccination. The chain has TRBV24-1 and TRBJ2-1; TRBD1 aligns across 9 bases. This receptor was identified in an adult in good health. Written as DNA, the CDR3 is TGTGCCACCAGTGACCCACAGGGGGCAGGGAATGAGCAGTTCTTC. As protein: CATSDPQGAGNEQFF.